This T cell receptor (beta chain) was found in a study of blood T cell repertoires in COVID-19. Losses at the gene ends were 5 bases for V and 2 bases for J; bases not matched to a gene: 7. Germline-derived CDR1 and CDR2 are SGHVS and FQNEAQ. The CDR3 sequence is 15 residues long. Libraries were prepared by immunoSEQ multiplex PCR; TCRdb keeps only in-frame clonotypes and omits some of them. Of 250,000 to 400,000 clones listed, 88% were seen once; the top ten hold approximately 1.6%. The chain links TRBV7-8 to TRBJ2-3; 7 bases line up with TRBD1. Sequences were obtained from peripheral blood. This sequence was found in a woman in her twenties or thirties with COVID-19, enrolled during active disease. CDR3 protein: CASSPQGVFTDTQYF. Written as DNA, the CDR3 is TGTGCCAGCAGCCCCCAGGGGGTTTTCACAGATACGCAGTATTTT.